This passage covers 20 T cell receptor beta chains from one sample sequenced in a study of T cell responses to AZD1222 COVID-19 vaccine. Libraries were prepared by immunoSEQ multiplex PCR; TCRdb keeps only in-frame clonotypes and omits some of them. The profile shows about 170,000 clones, roughly 92% of them singletons. The material was peripheral blood, obtained on day 0 of AZD1222 vaccination. These receptors originate from an adult in good health.

J is TRBJ1-2 and V is TRBV7-2, with D uncertain. Germline V gene sequence: CDR1 SGHTA, CDR2 FQGNSA. V was pared by 1 base and J by 0 bases, with 12 bases between. The CDR3 runs to 16 residues. The CDR3 sequence is CASSLDHRTANYGYTF. CDR3 nucleotides: TGTGCCAGCAGCTTAGATCACAGAACTGCTAACTATGGCTACACCTTC.

The chain has TRBV4-1 and TRBJ1-1, with D possibly matching TRBD1 (6 bases). V dropped 2 bases and J dropped 8 bases, with 18 bases sitting between them. The CDR3 is 15 amino acids. Germline V gene lookup returns CDR1 MGHRA and CDR2 YSYEKL. Here the CDR3 DNA reads TGCGCCAGCAGCCAACCTGGCCGGGGGCTGAAGGAAGCTTTCTTT. As protein: CASSQPGRGLKEAFF.

This clone was found once. The chain joins TRBV18 to TRBJ1-1; perhaps TRBD1 as D (5 bases). This CDR3 contains 14 residues. V dropped 6 bases and J dropped 5 bases, with 16 bases sitting between them. CDR1 KGHSH and CDR2 LQKENI come from the germline V gene. The CDR3 DNA reads as TGTGCCAGCTCTTCGGGACTTACTCAAACTGAAGCTTTCTTT. It specifies CASSSGLTQTEAFF.

This chain connects TRBV12-3 or TRBV12-4 to TRBJ2-1; D unresolved. CDR3 length equals 13 residues. Trimming stripped 2 bases from V and 6 bases from J, with 8 bases between. The CDR3 here is CASSLLSPNEQFF. CDR3 sequence (DNA): TGTGCCAGCAGTTTACTGTCTCCCAATGAGCAGTTCTTC.

The chain carries TRBV2 and TRBJ2-1; D may match TRBD1 or TRBD2 (6 bases each). With 10 bases removed from V and 7 bases from J, the gap between germline ends came to 20 bases. Germline CDR1 reads SNHLY; CDR2 reads FYNNEI. The CDR3 consists of 14 residues. CDR3 bases: TGTGCCACCCTAAGGGGGGACCGGGAAAATGAGCAGTTCTTC. This encodes CATLRGDRENEQFF.

This rearrangement joins TRBV5-5 to TRBJ1-3; weak D call: TRBD1 (5 bases). The CDR3 runs 15 residues. The germline V gene encodes CDR1 SGHKS and CDR2 YYEKEE (reference sequence). Trimming cost V 5 bases and J 0 bases, with 12 bases left between them. CDR3 loop: CASSWTSNSGNTIYF. As DNA, the CDR3 is TGTGCCAGCAGTTGGACATCCAACTCTGGAAACACCATATATTTT.

V gene TRBV18 combines with J gene TRBJ2-7; possibly TRBD1 for D (6 bases). From germline, CDR1 is KGHSH and CDR2 LQKENI. The CDR3 covers 12 residues. Trimming removed 2 bases at V and 5 bases at J, with 7 bases between. CDR3 DNA sequence: TGTGCCAGCTCACCAGAGGGGGACGAGCAGTACTTC. This sequence encodes CASSPEGDEQYF.

The chain uses TRBV5-6 and TRBJ2-7, with D maybe TRBD1 (5 bases). The CDR3 is made up of 15 amino acids. Germline V gives CDR1 SGHDT, CDR2 YYEEEE. V was shortened by 5 bases and J by 3 bases, with 18 bases between the two germline ends. CDR3 sequence reads: CASSQGAHGDYEQYF. CDR3 DNA: TGTGCCAGCAGTCAAGGGGCCCATGGCGACTACGAGCAGTACTTC.

The chain joins TRBV5-1 to TRBJ1-4, with D unclear. V dropped 3 bases and J dropped 2 bases, with 8 bases sitting between them. This CDR3 has 14 residues. CDR1 and CDR2 (germline): SGHRS, YFSETQ. The CDR3 reads CASSSTTTNEKLFF. The CDR3 coding sequence is TGCGCCAGCAGCTCGACGACGACTAATGAAAAACTGTTTTTT.

The chain uses TRBV27 and TRBJ1-5; D might be TRBD1 (5 bases). This CDR3 comprises 19 residues. Germline assignment: CDR1 MNHEY and CDR2 SMNVEV (reference sequence). Between the trimmed V and J ends, which lost 0 bases and 0 bases, there was a span of 18 bases. CDR3 nucleotides: TGTGCCAGCAGTTTATCTGCTCCGGGACTGATTAATAGCAATCAGCCCCAGCATTTT. As protein: CASSLSAPGLINSNQPQHF.

This chain links TRBV19 with TRBJ2-1; 13 nucleotides match TRBD2. With 7 bases clipped from V and 6 bases from J, the junction kept 6 bases outside the gene matches. There are 15 residues in the CDR3. Germline CDR1 LNHDA, CDR2 SQIVND (reference sequence). CDR3 DNA: TGTGCCAGTACTCCACTAGCGGGAGGGTTCAATGAGCAGTTCTTC. It translates to CASTPLAGGFNEQFF.

This rearrangement joins TRBV19 to TRBJ1-5; 7 nucleotides line up with TRBD1. This CDR3 has 18 residues. Germline CDR1 and CDR2: LNHDA and SQIVND (reference sequence). The V gene end was trimmed by 4 bases and the J gene end by 0 bases; junction bases not matched to a gene: 12. Written as DNA, the CDR3 is TGTGCCAGTAGTACGGACAGGACTGCTACTTATAGCAATCAGCCCCAGCATTTT. Encoded protein: CASSTDRTATYSNQPQHF.

The chain employs TRBV4-2 and TRBJ1-5, with 7 bases aligning to TRBD1. CDR1 is LGHNA and CDR2 is YNFKEQ in the germline V gene. The V segment lost 6 bases and the J segment 4 bases; nucleotides outside the gene matches: 9. This CDR3 contains 15 residues. CDR3 coding DNA: TGTGCCAGCAGACCCGGGGACAGCTTTAATCAGCCCCAGCATTTT. Protein product: CASRPGDSFNQPQHF.

This chain joins TRBV6-6 and TRBJ2-2, with D possibly TRBD1 on 6 matching bases. This CDR3 spans 15 amino acids. Germline CDR1 reads MNHNY; CDR2 reads SVGAGI (reference sequence). The V end was cut by 6 bases, the J end by 4 bases, with 15 bases between. Written as DNA, the CDR3 is TGTGCCAGCAGCCCGCGACAGGTTGGCACCGGGGAGCTGTTTTTT. Its translation is CASSPRQVGTGELFF.

As for this clone: Germline and junction disagree at one end, which may indicate a read error. The chain uses TRBV30 and TRBJ2-7; 7 nucleotides line up with TRBD1. This CDR3 contains 13 residues. The germline V gene encodes CDR1 GTSNPN and CDR2 SVGIG (reference sequence). The CDR3 DNA follows: TGTGCCTGGAGTGTAGGGGGCCGGGACAGCGTAGAATTC. This encodes CAWSVGGRDSVEF.

In DNA, the CDR3 is TGTGCCAGCAGCTTACTGAACAGGGGGGTTGCGAACACTGAAGCTTTCTTT. Encoded protein: CASSLLNRGVANTEAFF. The genes are TRBV11-2 and TRBJ1-1; TRBD1 aligns across 8 bases. The germline CDR1 and CDR2 sequences are SGHAT and FQNNGV. The ends lost 2 bases at V and 1 base at J; junction bases unmatched: 9. CDR3 length equals 17 residues.

In its sample, this clone was seen once. Mismatch with germline at one junction end may stem from a read error. The chain has TRBV7-8 and TRBJ2-1; D is unclear. Germline V gene data show CDR1 as SGHVS and CDR2 as FQNEAQ. The CDR3 has 12 residues. Here the CDR3 DNA reads TGTGCCAGCAGCGTCTCCCACAATGAGCAGTTCTTC. Residues: CASSVSHNEQFF.

The count of this clone is one. V and J are TRBV6-2 or TRBV6-3 and TRBJ2-5, with 13 bases identical to TRBD2. The CDR3 contains 16 residues. Trimming at V came to 5 bases and at J to 4 bases, leaving 7 bases not matched to a gene. Germline CDR1 is MNHEY and CDR2 is SVGEGT. CDR3 region: CASSLGLAGATETQYF. Written as DNA, the CDR3 is TGTGCCAGCAGTCTCGGACTAGCGGGGGCCACAGAGACCCAGTACTTC.

The V call is TRBV20-1, the J call TRBJ1-2, with D uncertain. The CDR3 consists of 11 residues. Trimming stripped 6 bases from V and 7 bases from J, with 12 bases between. The V gene's germline CDR1 is DFQATT and CDR2 SNEGSKA (reference sequence). CDR3 region: CSAPPLGGYTF. The CDR3, as DNA: TGCAGTGCCCCCCCATTGGGTGGCTACACCTTC.

This chain uses TRBV7-8 with TRBJ1-1; D gene uncertain. V was trimmed by 0 bases and J by 5 bases, leaving 13 bases between them. CDR1 and CDR2 (germline): SGHVS, FQNEAQ. The CDR3 length is 15 residues. Here the CDR3 DNA reads TGTGCCAGCAGCTTAGCGCTCGGGCGGGGAACTGAAGCTTTCTTT. As protein: CASSLALGRGTEAFF.